Each of the 29 T cell receptor beta chains below was sequenced from the same sample in a study of T cells in Graves' hyperthyroidism and ophthalmopathy (dated by TCRdb to between 2018 and 2021). The library was made by multiplex PCR. The reads were generated on an Illumina HiSeq 2000. The TCR beta CDR3 regions were amplified from the RNA transcripts. For the first round of RT-PCR on the TCR CDR3, the HTBI primer set was used together with the Qiagen OneStep RT-PCR kit. TCRdb redid the processing of the public reads, applying fastp at Q25 and MiXCR, and retained in-frame beta chains. Each CDR3 protein appears once, grouped with its most common genes and DNA. Here the sample has some 98,000 distinct CDR3 sequences; approximately 42% occur a single time. Jointly, the top ten make up 10% to 13% of the sample. The material sequenced was peripheral blood or thyroid tissue (not recorded which). The receptors were sampled from a woman in her 30s with Graves' hyperthyroidism.

The table lists this clonotype with many counts. The chain uses TRBV11-2 and TRBJ1-6, with 10 bases lining up with TRBD1. After removal of 1 base from V and 10 bases from J, the junction contained 7 bases not matched to a gene. The CDR3 has 16 residues. Germline V gives CDR1 SGHAT, CDR2 FQNNGV. Here the CDR3 reads CASSLARQGASSPLHF. The CDR3 nucleotides read TGTGCCAGCAGCTTAGCCAGACAGGGGGCAAGCTCACCCCTCCACTTT.

CDR3 in DNA: TGTGCCAGCAGCCCCTACCGAGCGGGAGGGCATGAGCAGTTCTTC. Its translation: CASSPYRAGGHEQFF. The V call is TRBV7-9, the J call TRBJ2-1; 10 bases fit TRBD2. With 5 bases clipped from V and 8 bases from J, the junction kept 9 bases outside the gene matches. The CDR3 contains 15 residues. Germline CDR1 and CDR2: SEHNR and FQNEAQ (reference sequence).

The chain recombines TRBV10-3 with TRBJ2-2, with D perhaps TRBD1 or TRBD2 (5 bases each). CDR3 length: 13 residues. CDR1 is ENHRY and CDR2 is SYGVKD in the germline V gene. The CDR3 spells CAHGTHPTGELFF. DNA of the CDR3: TGTGCACACGGGACCCACCCCACCGGGGAGCTGTTTTTT.

This clonotype was seen repeatedly, ten times or more. The rearrangement links TRBV4-2 to TRBJ1-5; D not certain. The ends were cut back, 1 base at V and 3 bases at J, with 13 bases in the middle. The CDR3 totals 16 residues. Germline loops: CDR1 LGHNA, CDR2 YNFKEQ. This chain's CDR3 is CASSQVGGGPNQPQHF. The DNA of the CDR3 is TGTGCCAGCAGCCAAGTAGGAGGAGGTCCCAATCAGCCCCAGCATTTT.

This clonotype was seen at least ten times. V gene TRBV28 combines with J gene TRBJ1-5; D uncertain. The CDR3 extends over 15 amino acids. Germline V lookup: CDR1 MDHEN, CDR2 SYDVKM. V gave up 7 bases and J gave up 2 bases, with 15 bases separating them. The CDR3 sequence is CASNPGRVGNQPQHF. CDR3 in DNA: TGTGCCAGCAACCCGGGAAGGGTGGGCAATCAGCCCCAGCATTTT.

This clonotype was recorded many times. V and J are TRBV30 and TRBJ2-6; TRBD1 is a possible D gene (6 bases). The ends were cut back, 5 bases at V and 4 bases at J, with 12 bases in the middle. The germline V gene encodes CDR1 GTSNPN and CDR2 SVGIG (reference sequence). The CDR3 spans 14 residues. CDR3 in DNA: TGTGCCTGGTACAGGGCTTCAGGGGCCAACGTCCTGACTTTC. Protein: CAWYRASGANVLTF.

Note on this clonotype: At one end the junction does not follow the germline gene, possibly because of a read error. V usage is TRBV9 and J usage is TRBJ2-7; TRBD2 matches at 13 bases. CDR3 size: 13 residues. Germline CDR1 and CDR2: SGDLS and YYNGEE. The chain's CDR3 is CACSGLAGVEQYF. CDR3 sequence (DNA): TGTGCCTGCAGCGGACTAGCGGGGGTCGAGCAGTACTTC.

The chain combines TRBV10-3 with TRBJ1-2; TRBD1 matches 10 bases. The CDR3 sequence is 13 residues long. With 5 bases clipped from V and 6 bases from J, the junction kept 3 bases outside the gene matches. The germline V gene encodes CDR1 ENHRY and CDR2 SYGVKD. The DNA for the CDR3 is TGTGCCATCAGTCCGGGACAGGGGAATGGCTACACCTTC. It translates to CAISPGQGNGYTF.

This clonotype occurred many times. The V gene is TRBV20-1, the J gene TRBJ2-7; a weak D match, TRBD2 (5 bases). V lost 2 bases and J lost 5, with 16 bases in between. Looked up from germline, CDR1 is DFQATT and CDR2 is SNEGSKA (reference sequence). The CDR3 length is 14 residues. As DNA, the CDR3 is TGCAGTGCTAGAATGGCGGGCAGGACCCACGAGCAGTACTTC. Translating gives CSARMAGRTHEQYF.

This clonotype occurred many times. This chain joins TRBV27 and TRBJ2-7; possible D gene TRBD2, 5 bases. V was cut by 6 bases and J by 2 bases, with 17 bases left in between. The CDR3 is 15 amino acids. Looked up from germline, CDR1 is MNHEY and CDR2 is SMNVEV (reference sequence). CDR3 in DNA: TGTGCCAGCAGGCCGTCCACCGGGGAAGCCTACGAGCAGTACTTC. It is translated as CASRPSTGEAYEQYF.

This clonotype has ten or more counts. The CDR3 spells CASGTGVYSNQPQHF. For the CDR3, the DNA is TGTGCCAGTGGGACAGGGGTATATAGCAATCAGCCCCAGCATTTT. V usage is TRBV6-5 and J usage is TRBJ1-5; 10 bases line up with TRBD1. CDR1 MNHEY and CDR2 SVGAGI come from the germline V gene. The V gene end was trimmed by 9 bases and the J gene end by 0 bases; junction bases not matched to a gene: 5. The CDR3 length is 15 residues.

There are a few counts of this clonotype. A read error is possible here, since a much larger clone lies one base away. The rearrangement uses TRBV6-6 and TRBJ1-1; weak D call: TRBD1 (5 bases). There are 12 residues in the CDR3. Germline V gene sequence: CDR1 MNHNY, CDR2 SVGAGI (reference sequence). Here the CDR3 reads CASSIADTEALF. DNA of the CDR3: TGTGCCAGCAGTATCGCGGACACTGAAGCTCTCTTT.

The chain links TRBV15 to TRBJ1-5; D might be TRBD1 (5 bases). The CDR3 extends over 15 amino acids. In germline, CDR1 is LNHNV, CDR2 YYDKDF (reference sequence). V dropped 0 bases and J dropped 5 bases, with 11 bases sitting between them. Here the CDR3 reads CATSRDRGGDQPQHF. CDR3 bases: TGTGCCACCAGCAGAGATCGTGGGGGTGATCAGCCCCAGCATTTT.

The V call is TRBV20-1, the J call TRBJ2-7; a weak D match, TRBD2 (5 bases). CDR1 is DFQATT, CDR2 SNEGSKA, per germline (reference sequence). V lost 3 bases to trimming and J lost 2 bases, with 8 bases between them. The CDR3 is 12 amino acids. In DNA form, the CDR3 reads TGCAGTGCTAGCGCCGGGACCTACGAGCAGTACTTC. This gives the protein CSASAGTYEQYF.

This chain links TRBV15 with TRBJ1-2; 9 nucleotides align to TRBD1. The CDR3 loop spans 14 amino acids. Germline V gene sequence: CDR1 LNHNV, CDR2 YYDKDF (reference sequence). CDR3: CATPTRTGAYGYTF. The CDR3 DNA follows: TGTGCTACCCCCACCCGGACAGGGGCCTATGGCTACACCTTC.

V usage is TRBV2 and J usage is TRBJ2-7; 14 positions agree with TRBD2. Losses at the gene ends were 7 bases for V and 4 bases for J; bases not matched to a gene: 3. Per germline, CDR1 SNHLY and CDR2 FYNNEI. The CDR3 totals 14 residues. CDR3 protein: CASNRLAGGYEQYF. In nucleotides, the CDR3 is TGTGCCAGCAATCGACTAGCGGGGGGGTACGAGCAGTACTTC.

This clonotype was counted only a few times. This sequence joins TRBV12-3 or TRBV12-4 and TRBJ2-2, with 10 bases lining up with TRBD2. CDR3 length: 20 residues. J lost 1 base, V lost 7 bases, and 18 bases had no gene match. The CDR3 spells CASIIDDGLAGEGNTGELFF. CDR3 DNA sequence: TGTGCCAGCATCATAGATGACGGGCTAGCGGGAGAGGGGAACACCGGGGAGCTGTTTTTT.

This clonotype was observed many times. The V gene is TRBV20-1, the J gene TRBJ2-7; no definite D call. The CDR3 spans 13 residues. Germline V CDR1 and CDR2: DFQATT, SNEGSKA (reference sequence). V was cut by 5 bases and J by 4 bases, with 15 bases left in between. The CDR3 DNA reads TGCAGTGCTGAAAAAGCCCTGGGTTACGAGCAGTACTTC. The encoded protein is CSAEKALGYEQYF.

This clonotype was seen ten or more times. The rearrangement uses TRBV20-1 and TRBJ1-2, with 7 bases lining up with TRBD1. CDR3 length: 13 residues. Unmatched junction bases numbered 10, after V lost 8 bases and J lost 4 bases. CDR1 and CDR2 from the germline V gene are DFQATT and SNEGSKA (reference sequence). CDR3 bases: TGCAGTAATCCCGACAGGGATGGCTATGGCTACACCTTC. This sequence encodes CSNPDRDGYGYTF.

This clonotype has at least ten counts. The chain employs TRBV27 and TRBJ1-1; the D is unclear. V was clipped by 2 bases and J by 10 bases, with 17 bases between them. The V gene's germline CDR1 is MNHEY and CDR2 SMNVEV (reference sequence). The CDR3 totals 14 residues. The CDR3 sequence: CASSLARTRSAAFF. The CDR3 bases are TGTGCCAGCAGTTTAGCCAGGACTAGGTCAGCAGCTTTCTTT.

The chain combines TRBV4-1 with TRBJ2-7, with no clear D. Looked up from germline, CDR1 is MGHRA and CDR2 is YSYEKL. The CDR3 has 13 residues. Trimming cost V 3 bases and J 3 bases, with 9 bases left between them. As DNA, the CDR3 is TGCGCCAGCAGCCAGAGAGTAGGCTACGAGCAGTACTTC. Protein sequence: CASSQRVGYEQYF.

In this sample, this clonotype turned up once. The chain is built from TRBV12-3 or TRBV12-4 and TRBJ2-5, with 7 bases lining up with TRBD1. The V segment lost 6 bases and the J segment 2 bases; nucleotides outside the gene matches: 6. This CDR3 contains 14 residues. CDR3 nucleotide sequence: TGTGCCAGCAGCTCACCGGGACAGCAAGAGACCCAGTACTTC. Protein sequence: CASSSPGQQETQYF.

This clonotype appeared many times. The chain uses TRBV6-1 and TRBJ2-7; 10 bases align to TRBD2. CDR1 MNHNS and CDR2 SASEGT come from the germline V gene. The junction had 11 bases not matched to a gene; V was cut back by 5 bases and J by 4 bases. The CDR3 sequence is 16 residues long. The CDR3 sequence: CASSPRTSGDPYEQYF. CDR3 in DNA: TGTGCCAGCAGTCCCCGGACTAGCGGAGACCCTTACGAGCAGTACTTC.

This clonotype has at least ten counts. The V and J genes are TRBV7-9 and TRBJ1-2, with D uncertain. The CDR3 contains 17 residues. Germline V gene sequence: CDR1 SEHNR, CDR2 FQNEAQ (reference sequence). Trimming left V 0 bases short and J 5 bases short, with 19 bases between. The CDR3 DNA follows: TGTGCCAGCAGCTTAGCGCTAAACCCCGGGATTCAATATGGCTACACCTTC. This translates into CASSLALNPGIQYGYTF.

This clonotype was seen many times. Being one base from a much bigger clone, this may be a read error. This chain connects TRBV6-2 or TRBV6-3 to TRBJ1-5; D gene unclear. The ends were cut back, 10 bases at V and 4 bases at J, with 14 bases in the middle. The CDR3 has 13 amino acids. From germline, CDR1 is MNHEY and CDR2 SVGEGT. Here the CDR3 DNA reads TGTGCCAACACCCGATCGGGGAATCAGCCCCAGCATTTT. It translates to CANTRSGNQPQHF.

Of note for this clonotype: A much more abundant neighbour one base away suggests this may be a read error. The chain employs TRBV2 and TRBJ2-7; tentatively, D is TRBD1 (6 bases). Germline CDR1 reads SNHLY; CDR2 reads FYNNEI. The length of the CDR3 is 16 residues. The V and J ends lost 7 bases and 1 base respectively, with 20 bases between them. CDR3 protein: CASIYFWAGESYEQYF. As DNA, the CDR3 is TGTGCCAGCATTTACTTCTGGGCAGGGGAATCCTACGAGCAGTACTTC.

In its sample, this clonotype was seen many times. The V and J genes are TRBV12-3 or TRBV12-4 and TRBJ1-4; no reliable D call. CDR3 length: 14 amino acids. The V and J ends lost 1 base and 4 bases respectively, with 7 bases between them. The CDR3 sequence: CASSLVWDNEKLFF. The CDR3 nucleotides are TGTGCCAGCAGTTTAGTTTGGGATAATGAAAAACTGTTTTTT.

This clonotype was observed many times. This chain joins TRBV2 and TRBJ1-5; D is uncertain. The germline CDR1 and CDR2 sequences are SNHLY and FYNNEI. The CDR3 spans 12 residues. Between the trimmed V and J ends, which lost 6 bases and 6 bases, there was a span of 9 bases. The chain's CDR3 is CASRSQSQPQHF. CDR3 DNA sequence: TGTGCCAGCAGGTCGCAGAGTCAGCCCCAGCATTTT.

This clonotype was recorded only once. This may come from a read error, since a much larger clone is one base off. The chain couples TRBV12-3 or TRBV12-4 to TRBJ2-5; D may be TRBD1 or TRBD2 (5 bases each). CDR3 length: 15 residues. Trimming pared 8 bases from V and 5 bases from J, leaving 21 bases between. The CDR3 bases are TGTGCCAGCGCCCGGGACCCCCGAGGAGGCGAGACCCAGTACTTC. As protein: CASARDPRGGETQYF.